This T cell receptor (beta chain) was sequenced in a study of shared clonotypes between healthy human individuals. Study-wide results and caveats: Despite large depth, sorted-subset datasets appeared incompletely sequenced. All-four-donor shared clonotypes had higher generation probabilities than non-shared clonotypes did.

There are many counts of this clone. The antigen remains unidentified. The CDR3 has 13 residues. Germline V lookup: CDR1 SNHLY, CDR2 FYNNEI. The V segment lost 3 bases and the J segment 5 bases; nucleotides outside the gene matches: 1. Clones were read by immunoSEQ multiplex PCR, and TCRdb kept only the in-frame ones, dropping some. The sample has roughly 86,000 clones; 68% are singletons. Input material: memory CD8+ T cells sorted from blood. Subset of the sample: CD45RO+ cells pooled with CCR7-negative TemRA cells. The sequence derives from a man younger than 40 in good health. This sequence joins TRBV2 and TRBJ2-7; the match to TRBD1 covers 10 bases. DNA for the CDR3: TGTGCCAGCAGTGATGGGACAGGGGACGAGCAGTACTTC. Translation: CASSDGTGDEQYF. Complete variable domain (other parts from reference TRBV2 and TRBJ2-7): EPEVTQTPSHQVTQMGQEVILRCVPISNHLYFYWYRQILGQKVEFLVSFYNNEISEKSEIFDDQFSVERPDGSNFTLKIRSTKLEDSAMYFCASSDGTGDEQYFGPGTRLTVT.